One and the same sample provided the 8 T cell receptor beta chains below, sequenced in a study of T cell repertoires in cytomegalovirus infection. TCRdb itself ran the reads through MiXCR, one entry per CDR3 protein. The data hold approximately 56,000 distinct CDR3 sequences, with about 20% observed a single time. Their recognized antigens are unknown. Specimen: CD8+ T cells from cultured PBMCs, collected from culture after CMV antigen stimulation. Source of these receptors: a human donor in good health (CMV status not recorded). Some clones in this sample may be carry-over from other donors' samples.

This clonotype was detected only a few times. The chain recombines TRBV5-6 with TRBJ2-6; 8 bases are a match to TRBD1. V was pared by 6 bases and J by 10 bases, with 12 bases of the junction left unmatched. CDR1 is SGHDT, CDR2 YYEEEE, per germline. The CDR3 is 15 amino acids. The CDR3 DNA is TGTGCCAGCACGTCAGCCGGACAGGGCCTTAACGTCCTGACTTTC. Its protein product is CASTSAGQGLNVLTF.

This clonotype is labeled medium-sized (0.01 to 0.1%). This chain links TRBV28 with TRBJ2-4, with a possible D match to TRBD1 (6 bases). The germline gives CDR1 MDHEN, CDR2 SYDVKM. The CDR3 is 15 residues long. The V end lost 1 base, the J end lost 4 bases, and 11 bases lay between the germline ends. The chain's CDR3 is CASSLLDSLKNIQYF. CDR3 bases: TGTGCCAGCAGTTTATTGGACAGCCTAAAAAACATTCAGTACTTC.

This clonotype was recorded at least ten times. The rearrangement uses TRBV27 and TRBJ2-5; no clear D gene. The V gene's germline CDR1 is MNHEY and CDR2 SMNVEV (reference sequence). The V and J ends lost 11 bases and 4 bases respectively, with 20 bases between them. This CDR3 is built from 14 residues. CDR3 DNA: TGTGCCCGCCAGCACCACTCGGGTAGAGAGACCCAGTACTTC. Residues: CARQHHSGRETQYF.

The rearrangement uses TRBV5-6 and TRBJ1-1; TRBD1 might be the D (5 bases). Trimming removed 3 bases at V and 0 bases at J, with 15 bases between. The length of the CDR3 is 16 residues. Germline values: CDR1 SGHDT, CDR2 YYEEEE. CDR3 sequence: CASSSPVKGMNTEAFF. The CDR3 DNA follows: TGTGCCAGCAGCTCGCCCGTAAAGGGGATGAACACTGAAGCTTTCTTT.

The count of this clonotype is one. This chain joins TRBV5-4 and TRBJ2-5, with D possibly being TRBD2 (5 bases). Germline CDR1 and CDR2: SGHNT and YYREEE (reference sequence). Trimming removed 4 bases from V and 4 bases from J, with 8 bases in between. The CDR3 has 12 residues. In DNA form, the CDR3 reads TGTGCCAGCAGCCCGGCGGGAGAGACCCAGTACTTC. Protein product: CASSPAGETQYF.

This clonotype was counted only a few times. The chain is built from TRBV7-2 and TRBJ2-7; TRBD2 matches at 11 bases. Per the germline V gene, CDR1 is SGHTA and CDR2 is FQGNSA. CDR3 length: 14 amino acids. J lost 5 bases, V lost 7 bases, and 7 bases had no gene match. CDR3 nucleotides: TGTGCCAGCATCCCGGGACTAGCGGACCACGAGCAGTACTTC. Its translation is CASIPGLADHEQYF. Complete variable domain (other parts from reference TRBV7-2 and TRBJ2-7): GAGVSQSPSNKVTEKGKDVELRCDPISGHTALYWYRQSLGQGLEFLIYFQGNSAPDKSGLPSDRFSAERTGGSVSTLTIQRTQQEDSAVYLCASIPGLADHEQYFGPGTRLTVT.

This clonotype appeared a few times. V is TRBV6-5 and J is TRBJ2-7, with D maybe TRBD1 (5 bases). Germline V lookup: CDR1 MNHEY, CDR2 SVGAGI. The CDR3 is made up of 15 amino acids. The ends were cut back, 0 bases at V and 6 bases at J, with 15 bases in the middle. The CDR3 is CASSYSPQGSLEQYF. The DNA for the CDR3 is TGTGCCAGCAGTTACTCGCCTCAGGGTTCCCTCGAGCAGTACTTC.

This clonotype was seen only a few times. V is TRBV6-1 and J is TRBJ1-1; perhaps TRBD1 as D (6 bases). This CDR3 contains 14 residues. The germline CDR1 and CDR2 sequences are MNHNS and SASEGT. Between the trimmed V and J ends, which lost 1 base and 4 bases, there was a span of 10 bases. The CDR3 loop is CASSEVTGLTEAFF. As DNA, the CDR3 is TGTGCCAGCAGTGAAGTCACAGGGCTCACTGAAGCTTTCTTT.